Listed below are T cell receptor beta chains from one sample, sequenced in a study of cytomegalovirus exposure and HLA in healthy donors. TCRdb's table, derived via immunoSEQ multiplex PCR, lists solely in-frame clones and lacks some. The data hold some 130,000 clones, with roughly 75% observed a single time. The sample was PBMCs. All receptors come from a young man in good health. The conserved cysteine and the conserved F or W are not part of the CDR3 here.

v_call,j_call,cdr3_aa
TRBV6-5,TRBJ2-7,ASSYGGGGFEQY
TRBV20-1,TRBJ2-5,SAREETQY
TRBV6-5,TRBJ2-2,ASTQLAGGAGELF
TRBV30,TRBJ1-4,AWSEAGVATNEKLF
TRBV27,TRBJ2-3,ASSASLLKLATYTDTQY
TRBV13,TRBJ2-3,ASSFEGDTQY
TRBV4-1,TRBJ2-3,ASSQGTGRDTQY
TRBV10-2,TRBJ1-2,ASSYDRGSGYT
TRBV11-3,TRBJ1-5,ASSSVVLLQH
TRBV9,TRBJ2-3,ASSGDTDTQY
TRBV10-3,TRBJ2-7,AIRAGRLYEQY
TRBV30,TRBJ1-4,AGATTNEKLF
TRBV5-6,TRBJ2-1,ASSQVVAGTAGYNEQF
TRBV7-2,TRBJ2-2,ASSLPTVLPGELF
TRBV5-4,TRBJ1-2,ASSLGQDGYT
TRBV11-2,TRBJ2-3,ASSWSIAANLRDTQY
TRBV6-5,TRBJ1-1,ASSRGHMNTEAF
TRBV5-1,TRBJ2-7,ASGDRPRSASGIHEQY
TRBV5-1,TRBJ2-7,ASSRGQENYEQY
TRBV6-4,TRBJ2-1,ASSEEAGGGYNEQF
TRBV4-1,TRBJ1-4,ASSQLGQGGEKLF
TRBV6-1,TRBJ2-5,ASSESSGNRETQY
TRBV10-3,TRBJ2-7,AISEGSGSYEQY
TRBV27,TRBJ2-3,ATSWGGPTDTQY
TRBV7-9,TRBJ1-3,SSSYSDRAAGNTIY
TRBV9,TRBJ2-2,ASSVGLGAYTGELF
TRBV6-1,TRBJ1-1,ASSPREGGTEAF
TRBV5-6,TRBJ2-7,ASSQAGTGGFYEQY
TRBV19,TRBJ1-6,ASSIAARANSPLH
TRBV30,TRBJ2-7,AWSPQGYEQY
TRBV5-1,TRBJ2-7,ASTPAGGPGEQY
TRBV19,TRBJ1-1,ASSPRQGRVNTEAF
TRBV7-9,TRBJ2-1,ASSLRVAGNNEQF
TRBV28,TRBJ1-1,ASSHAGSADTEAF
TRBV4-3,TRBJ2-7,ASSPGVSGRALGEQY
TRBV20-1,TRBJ2-5,SALERETQY
TRBV28,TRBJ1-1,ASSVRDTKAF
TRBV18,TRBJ1-5,ASSPGTGNQPQH
TRBV11-3,TRBJ2-1,ASSLSGDSYNEQF
TRBV14,TRBJ2-1,ASSQMGTSGGNEQF
TRBV18,TRBJ2-5,ASSPGGPETQY
TRBV4-1,TRBJ1-2,ASSQPQVNYGYT